This T cell receptor (beta chain) was found in a study of cytomegalovirus exposure and HLA in healthy donors. Looked up from germline, CDR1 is MRHNA and CDR2 is SNTAGT. J was trimmed by 10 bases and V by 2 bases; bases with no gene match: 6. This CDR3 has 15 residues. The validation cohort, a group of 120 subjects, included the donors and was separate from the roughly 670-subject first cohort. Measured with immunoSEQ multiplex PCR; TCRdb has only the in-frame clones, and not every one. The data contain 250,000 or so clones, roughly 89% of them seen just once; the ten biggest clones take up roughly 0.38%.

The sample taken for sequencing was PBMCs. The TCR comes from a woman younger than 35 in good health and CMV-seronegative. The rearrangement links TRBV6-4 to TRBJ2-1, with 12 nucleotides matching TRBD2. CDR3 residues: CASSDGLAGGTEQFF. The DNA of the CDR3 is TGTGCCAGCAGTGACGGCCTAGCGGGGGGGACCGAGCAGTTCTTC.